This T cell receptor beta chain was sequenced for a study of identical twins. The CDR3 extends over 15 amino acids. CDR1 is LNHDA, CDR2 SQIVND, per germline (reference sequence). The J segment lost 3 bases and the V segment lost 1 base, leaving 5 bases of the junction unmatched. MiXCR was run by TCRdb on the 5' RACE reads, yielding one entry per CDR3 protein. The data contain approximately 250,000 distinct CDR3 sequences, 5.5% to 7.5% of them singletons. In addition, the sample was reused for a study of T cells expressing NK-cell markers. In that study: The authors sequenced eight donors, of whom seven were HCMV-seropositive and one was seronegative.

This sequence was found in a woman aged 18-29 years in good health. Sequenced sample: CD8+ T cells sorted from blood. The chain carries TRBV19 and TRBJ2-7, with 8 bases matching TRBD1. The CDR3 bases are TGTGCCAGTAGTATAGGGGCAGGGGGCGTCTACGAGCAGTACTTC. This sequence encodes CASSIGAGGVYEQYF.